These 15 T cell receptor beta chains came from one sample sequenced in a study of human T cells and chemical hapten exposure (dated by TCRdb to the early 2020s). The label giving this sample's time point can be read as: patch test 1, 2 weeks after DPC sensitization. The treatment or condition tag for this specimen amounts to: therapeutic diphenylcyclopropenone sensitization with weekly scalp DPC. Library preparation used RACE. TCRdb shows the sequencer as NextSeq 500. TCRdb handled the public reads itself, with Q25 trimming in fastp and clone calling in MiXCR, and kept productive beta chains. Entries are consolidated by CDR3 protein sequence, retaining the most common genes and DNA. Recorded for this sample are some 380,000 distinct CDR3 sequences; about 4.8% of them occurred a single time. Of the sample, about 2.1% falls within the top ten clones. The material was whole blood, obtained in connection with sensitization to the hapten diphenylcyclopropenone (DPC). These receptors were obtained from a woman aged 45 to 65 with alopecia areata. Some clones in this sample may be carry-over from other donors' samples.

The sample holds many counts of this clonotype. V is TRBV12-3 or TRBV12-4 and J is TRBJ2-1; D may match TRBD1 or TRBD2 (5 bases each). The V end was cut by 2 bases, the J end by 5 bases, with 10 bases between. The CDR3 has 14 amino acids. This CDR3 is CASSLNQGDNEQFF. The CDR3 DNA is TGTGCCAGCAGTTTAAACCAGGGAGACAATGAGCAGTTCTTC.

This CDR3 is CASRTGATEAFF. CDR3 bases: TGTGCCAGCAGAACAGGGGCCACTGAAGCTTTCTTT. The chain employs TRBV7-2 and TRBJ1-1; 7 positions agree with TRBD1. Germline values: CDR1 SGHTA, CDR2 FQGNSA. V was clipped by 6 bases and J by 4 bases; unmatched bases: 2. The CDR3 runs 12 residues.

Only a few counts were recorded for this clonotype. The chain combines TRBV15 with TRBJ2-1; either TRBD1 or TRBD2 may fit D (5 bases each). Trimming took off 6 bases at V and 7 bases at J, with 13 bases between the two ends. CDR1 and CDR2 (germline): LNHNV, YYDKDF (reference sequence). This CDR3 contains 13 residues. CDR3 DNA sequence: TGTGCCACCAGGGCGGGCCCAGGGAATGAGCAGTTCTTC. Protein: CATRAGPGNEQFF.

This clonotype was detected many times. The chain is built from TRBV4-1 and TRBJ2-7; no reliable D call. The CDR3 is 13 amino acids. Germline V lookup: CDR1 MGHRA, CDR2 YSYEKL. Trimming took 1 base from V and 3 from J, leaving 7 bases between them. The CDR3 bases are TGCGCCAGCAGCCAAGTGCTGCACTACGAGCAGTACTTC. Protein: CASSQVLHYEQYF.

V and J are TRBV7-8 and TRBJ2-7; 8 bases agree with TRBD1. Trimming at V came to 5 bases and at J to 9 bases, leaving 9 bases not matched to a gene. CDR3 length: 13 amino acids. Germline V lookup: CDR1 SGHVS, CDR2 FQNEAQ. Here the CDR3 reads CASSPGQGTGQYF. The CDR3 nucleotides are TGTGCCAGCAGCCCTGGACAGGGAACTGGGCAGTACTTC.

This chain connects TRBV4-3 to TRBJ1-3; D is uncertain. V was clipped by 8 bases and J by 0 bases, with 11 bases between them. Germline V gene lookup returns CDR1 LGHNA and CDR2 YSLEER. CDR3 length equals 14 residues. Here the CDR3 DNA reads TGCGCCAGCGCGCCCGAGAGCTCTGGAAACACCATATATTTT. As protein: CASAPESSGNTIYF.

This clonotype was counted ten times or more. The V call is TRBV5-1, the J call TRBJ1-4; D might be TRBD1 (5 bases). With 4 bases removed from V and 8 bases from J, the gap between germline ends came to 12 bases. The CDR3 totals 13 residues. Per germline, CDR1 SGHRS and CDR2 YFSETQ. This chain's CDR3 is CASSLGPREKLFF. The CDR3 nucleotides read TGCGCCAGCAGCCTGGGACCGCGGGAAAAACTGTTTTTT. The full variable domain, completed using reference TRBV5-1 and TRBJ1-4, is KAGVTQTPRYLIKTRGQQVTLSCSPISGHRSVSWYQQTPGQGLQFLFEYFSETQRNKGNFPGRFSGRQFSNSRSEMNVSTLELGDSALYLCASSLGPREKLFFGSGTQLSVL.

This clonotype was seen only a few times. J is TRBJ2-5 and V is TRBV28; 9 nucleotides agree with TRBD2. V was pared by 1 base and J by 5 bases, with 8 bases of the junction left unmatched. CDR3 length: 16 residues. CDR1 is MDHEN and CDR2 is SYDVKM in the germline V gene. The CDR3 region is CASSLSAGGRYETQYF. As DNA, the CDR3 is TGTGCCAGCAGTTTATCGGCGGGAGGGCGGTACGAGACCCAGTACTTC.

The sample holds a few counts of this clonotype. The V and J genes are TRBV12-3 or TRBV12-4 and TRBJ1-2; D is ambiguous. The CDR3 runs to 12 residues. The germline V and J ends were trimmed by 3 bases and 8 bases, with 10 bases remaining between them. The CDR3 is CASSFQISGYTF. The CDR3 nucleotides read TGTGCCAGCAGTTTTCAGATAAGCGGCTACACCTTC.

In this sample, this clonotype turned up many times. The chain links TRBV7-7 to TRBJ2-1; 7 bases are a match to TRBD1. CDR1 is SSHAT, CDR2 FNYEAQ, per germline (reference sequence). The CDR3 is made up of 14 amino acids. Trimming cost V 4 bases and J 7 bases; bases outside gene matches: 7. The CDR3 here is CASSSDRVGNEQFF. Written as DNA, the CDR3 is TGTGCCAGCAGCTCCGACAGGGTCGGTAATGAGCAGTTCTTC.

This clonotype was found many times. The rearrangement joins TRBV9 to TRBJ2-5, with a tentative D call TRBD2 (7 bases). This CDR3 comprises 15 residues. The germline V and J ends were trimmed by 0 bases and 5 bases, with 14 bases remaining between them. Looked up from germline, CDR1 is SGDLS and CDR2 is YYNGEE. As DNA, the CDR3 is TGTGCCAGCAGCGTAGTCGGCGGGGGCCCGGAGACCCAGTACTTC. Protein product: CASSVVGGGPETQYF.

In its sample, this clonotype was seen a few times. The CDR3 DNA is TGCAGTGCTACCCCAGGGACAGGGAGTACGGGGGAGCAGTACTTC. As protein: CSATPGTGSTGEQYF. This sequence joins TRBV20-1 and TRBJ2-7, with TRBD1 identical over 9 bases. Germline loops: CDR1 DFQATT, CDR2 SNEGSKA (reference sequence). The CDR3 is made up of 15 amino acids. V shed 4 bases and J 7 bases; nucleotides not matched to a gene: 14.

This clonotype was observed at least ten times. The chain has TRBV9 and TRBJ1-1; D not certain. CDR1 and CDR2 (germline): SGDLS, YYNGEE. This CDR3 spans 15 amino acids. The V end was cut by 4 bases, the J end by 0 bases, with 13 bases between. In DNA, the CDR3 is TGTGCCAGCAGCATAGGAGAGGCCCTGAACACTGAAGCTTTCTTT. This gives the protein CASSIGEALNTEAFF.

CDR3 in DNA: TGTGCCAGCAGAGCGGGGGGGCTCGAGAATGAGCAGTTCTTC. Amino acid sequence: CASRAGGLENEQFF. The chain is built from TRBV2 and TRBJ2-1; 10 bases line up with TRBD2. The V gene's germline CDR1 is SNHLY and CDR2 FYNNEI. This CDR3 is 14 amino acids long. The ends lost 6 bases at V and 7 bases at J; junction bases unmatched: 6.

This clonotype was seen at least ten times. The chain joins TRBV20-1 to TRBJ1-3; D is perhaps TRBD1 (5 bases). Trimming removed 6 bases from V and 0 bases from J, with 15 bases in between. Germline assignment: CDR1 DFQATT and CDR2 SNEGSKA (reference sequence). The CDR3 has 15 amino acids. This CDR3 reads CSALDTSLSGNTIYF. DNA for the CDR3: TGCAGTGCCCTGGACACGAGTCTCTCTGGAAACACCATATATTTT.